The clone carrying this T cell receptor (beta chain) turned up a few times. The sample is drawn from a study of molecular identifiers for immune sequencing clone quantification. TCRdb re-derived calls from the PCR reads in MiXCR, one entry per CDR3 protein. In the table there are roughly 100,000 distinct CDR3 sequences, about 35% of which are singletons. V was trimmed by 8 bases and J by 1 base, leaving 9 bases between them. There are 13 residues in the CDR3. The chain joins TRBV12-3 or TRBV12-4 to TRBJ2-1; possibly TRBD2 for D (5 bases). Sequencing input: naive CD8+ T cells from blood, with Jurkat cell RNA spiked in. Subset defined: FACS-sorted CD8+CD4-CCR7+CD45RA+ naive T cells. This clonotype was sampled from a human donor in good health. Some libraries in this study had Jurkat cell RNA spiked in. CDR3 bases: TGTGCCAGCTTACGGGAATCCTACAATGAGCAGTTCTTC. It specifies CASLRESYNEQFF.